This entry lists 17 T cell receptor beta chains sequenced from one sample in a study of blood T cells in healthy people across ages. Sample-barcoded 5' priming and a J-beta primer mix drove a second PCR of about 6 to 12 cycles. TCRdb reprocessed the 5' RACE reads via MiXCR and lists one record per CDR3 protein. The sample has about 670,000 distinct CDR3 sequences, approximately 52% seen once. Sequenced input: blood. Receptor source: a woman of 80 years or more in good health.

The gene calls are TRBV28 and TRBJ1-5; 7 nucleotides align to TRBD1. The CDR3 sequence is 16 residues long. The junction had 9 bases not matched to a gene; V was cut back by 6 bases and J by 1 base. Germline loops: CDR1 MDHEN, CDR2 SYDVKM. CDR3 sequence (DNA): TGTGCCAGCAGGAAAGGGGACAGAGGGAGCAATCAGCCCCAGCATTTT. It yields the protein CASRKGDRGSNQPQHF. Using reference TRBV28 and TRBJ1-5 for the parts outside the CDR3, the full variable domain is DVKVTQSSRYLVKRTGEKVFLECVQDMDHENMFWYRQDPGLGLRLIYFSYDVKMKEKGDIPEGYSVSREKKERFSLILESASTNQTSMYLCASRKGDRGSNQPQHFGDGTRLSIL.

The CDR3 protein is CASSKRNKAITGELFF. In nucleotides, the CDR3 is TGTGCCAGCAGCAAAAGGAACAAGGCCATCACCGGGGAGCTGTTTTTT. V usage is TRBV21-1 and J usage is TRBJ2-2. TRBV21-1 is a listed pseudogene. The CDR3 is made up of 16 amino acids.

The CDR3 DNA is TGCAGTGCCCTACCTCGGGGGCCCCAGTTCACAGATACGCAGTATTTT. It codes for CSALPRGPQFTDTQYF. This chain connects TRBV20-1 to TRBJ2-3; D is possibly TRBD1 or TRBD2 (6 bases each). Trimming shortened V by 6 bases and J by 2 bases, and 21 bases separated the two germline ends. Germline CDR1 is DFQATT and CDR2 is SNEGSKA (reference sequence). CDR3 length equals 16 residues.

Concerning this clonotype: Just one base apart from a much larger clone, this may be a read error. This chain joins TRBV15 and TRBJ2-3, with 8 bases fitting TRBD1. Germline loops: CDR1 LNHNV, CDR2 YYDKDF (reference sequence). The length of the CDR3 is 14 residues. The CDR3 region has the DNA TGTGCCACCAGCAGGGACAGGGCCACAGATACGCGGTATTTT. This translates into CATSRDRATDTRYF. Based on the CDR3 plus reference TRBV15 and TRBJ2-3, the full variable domain is DAMVIQNPRYQVTQFGKPVTLSCSQTLNHNVMYWYQQKSSQAPKLLFHYYDKDFNNEADTPDNFQSRRPNTSFCFLDIRSPGLGDTAMYLCATSRDRATDTRYFGPGTRLTVL.

CDR3 sequence: CASSLNLGGYGYTF. The CDR3 nucleotides are TGTGCCAGCAGCTTAAATCTGGGGGGGTATGGCTACACCTTC. V is TRBV7-2 and J is TRBJ1-2; perhaps TRBD1 as D (5 bases). The V and J ends lost 2 bases and 5 bases respectively, with 12 bases between them. CDR1 and CDR2 from the germline V gene are SGHTA and FQGNSA. CDR3 size: 14 residues.

The sample holds many counts of this clonotype. The rearrangement links TRBV24-1 to TRBJ2-1; TRBD1 is a possible D gene (7 bases). The V gene lost 4 bases and the J gene lost 7 bases, with 19 bases spanning the gap. Germline V gives CDR1 KGHDR, CDR2 SFDVKD. The CDR3 is 16 amino acids. CDR3 coding DNA: TGTGCCACCAGTGACCGCCAGGGGGGCCGAAGGAATGAGCAGTTCTTC. The encoded protein is CATSDRQGGRRNEQFF.

The chain uses TRBV20-1 and TRBJ1-2; D ambiguous. The V end lost 2 bases, the J end lost 2 bases, and 6 bases lay between the germline ends. Germline V gene lookup returns CDR1 DFQATT and CDR2 SNEGSKA (reference sequence). This CDR3 spans 12 amino acids. The CDR3 is CSARSLNYGYTF. Written as DNA, the CDR3 is TGCAGTGCTAGAAGCCTAAACTATGGCTACACCTTC.

The sample holds many counts of this clonotype. The V call is TRBV5-1, the J call TRBJ2-1, with unresolved D. Germline CDR1 is SGHRS and CDR2 is YFSETQ. Trimming removed 4 bases from V and 0 bases from J, with 8 bases in between. The CDR3 has 14 residues. The CDR3 spells CASSLFRSYNEQFF. The CDR3 coding sequence is TGCGCCAGCAGCCTCTTTCGCTCCTACAATGAGCAGTTCTTC. Full variable domain (remainder filled in from reference TRBV5-1 and TRBJ2-1): KAGVTQTPRYLIKTRGQQVTLSCSPISGHRSVSWYQQTPGQGLQFLFEYFSETQRNKGNFPGRFSGRQFSNSRSEMNVSTLELGDSALYLCASSLFRSYNEQFFGPGTRLTVL.

This chain connects TRBV5-1 to TRBJ2-1; 11 bases map to TRBD1. Germline values: CDR1 SGHRS, CDR2 YFSETQ. The J segment lost 6 bases and the V segment lost 4 bases, leaving 3 bases of the junction unmatched. The CDR3 has 14 residues. The CDR3 protein is CASSPGTGGNEQFF. Written as DNA, the CDR3 is TGCGCCAGCAGCCCGGGGACAGGGGGCAATGAGCAGTTCTTC.

This clonotype has a count of ten or more. The genes are TRBV3-1 and TRBJ2-1, with D maybe TRBD1 (6 bases). Germline V gives CDR1 LGHDT, CDR2 YNNKEL (reference sequence). V gave up 5 bases and J gave up 7 bases, with 18 bases separating them. The CDR3 contains 15 residues. DNA for the CDR3: TGTGCCAGCAGCTCCAACCAGGGGAAGGAGAATGAGCAGTTCTTC. Translated, it gives CASSSNQGKENEQFF.

This clonotype has ten or more counts. The chain carries TRBV6-6 and TRBJ2-3; 8 bases match TRBD2. CDR1 is MNHNY, CDR2 SVGAGI, per germline (reference sequence). The CDR3 is 16 residues long. The V segment lost 4 bases and the J segment 4 bases; nucleotides outside the gene matches: 10. The CDR3 here is CASSLRGGLDADTQYF. Written as DNA, the CDR3 is TGTGCCAGCAGTTTACGGGGGGGCTTGGATGCAGATACGCAGTATTTT.

V and J are TRBV20-1 and TRBJ1-2; 8 positions agree with TRBD1. The CDR3 covers 14 residues. V trimming: 3 bases; J trimming: 4 bases; junction bases outside the gene matches: 7. Germline V CDR1 and CDR2: DFQATT, SNEGSKA (reference sequence). CDR3 amino acids: CSASQGALSYGYTF. CDR3 nucleotide sequence: TGCAGTGCTAGTCAGGGGGCGCTTAGCTATGGCTACACCTTC.

V gene TRBV29-1 combines with J gene TRBJ1-1; D remains ambiguous. CDR1 is SQVTM and CDR2 is ANQGSEA in the germline V gene. Trimming removed 5 bases at V and 3 bases at J, with 7 bases between. The CDR3 runs to 11 residues. The DNA of the CDR3 is TGCAGCGTTTTGACTCACACTGAAGCTTTCTTT. Encoded protein: CSVLTHTEAFF.

A word on this clonotype: This sequence may be a read error, since a much larger clone differs from it by one base. The chain recombines TRBV4-1 with TRBJ2-1, with TRBD2 identical over 10 bases. This CDR3 comprises 15 residues. Germline V gene sequence: CDR1 MGHRA, CDR2 YSYEKL. This CDR3 is CTSRALAGEFDEQFF. In DNA, the CDR3 is TGCACCAGCAGGGCCCTAGCGGGAGAATTTGATGAGCAGTTCTTC.

Comments on this clonotype: A much larger clone lies a single base off, so this may be a read error. CDR3 DNA sequence: TGTGCCAGCAGCTCCTCTGGAGGGAATGAGCAGTTCTTC. Its translation: CASSSSGGNEQFF. The chain uses TRBV7-9 and TRBJ2-1; a weak D match, TRBD2 (6 bases). CDR3 size: 13 residues. V lost 4 bases to trimming and J lost 7 bases, with 11 bases between them. CDR1 is SEHNR and CDR2 is FQNEAQ in the germline V gene (reference sequence). Using reference TRBV7-9 and TRBJ2-1 for the parts outside the CDR3, the full variable domain is DTGVSQNPRHKITKRGQNVTFRCDPISEHNRLYWYRQTLGQGPEFLTYFQNEAQLEKSRLLSDRFSAERPKGSFSTLEIQRTEQGDSAMYLCASSSSGGNEQFFGPGTRLTVL.

The gene calls are TRBV29-1 and TRBJ1-2, with D unclear. The germline CDR1 and CDR2 sequences are SQVTM and ANQGSEA. The CDR3 length is 15 residues. Trimming took 3 bases from V and 7 from J, leaving 21 bases between them. CDR3 sequence reads: CSVDQRATAGFGYTF. The DNA of the CDR3 is TGCAGCGTTGACCAAAGGGCTACCGCGGGCTTTGGCTACACCTTC.

As regards this clonotype: A much larger clone differs by one base, so this may be a read error. The chain couples TRBV5-1 to TRBJ2-1; TRBD1 might be the D (6 bases). Gene TRBJ2-7 matches the end of the DNA better, so the J call may be wrong. From germline, CDR1 is SGHRS and CDR2 YFSETQ. This CDR3 is built from 15 residues. CDR3 loop: CASSTTGVSYNEQYF. The CDR3 bases are TGCGCCAGCAGCACGACAGGTGTCTCCTACAATGAGCAGTACTTC.